This is a list of T cell receptor beta chains from one sample in a study of blood T cell repertoires in COVID-19. Assay used: immunoSEQ multiplex PCR; TCRdb lists only in-frame clones, some missing. The sample holds 250,000 to 300,000 clones; about nine tenths are singletons and the top ten take approximately 2.2%. The sample consisted of peripheral blood. All receptors come from a man aged 50-60 years with acute or convalescent COVID-19. Each CDR3 is given with its conserved first and last residue. The D gene is left open where the match is weak. Clone size is stated in some rows and not others, as once, few, many or a class when expanded.

d_gene: TRBD1
abundance: NA
v_gene: TRBV10-1
j_gene: TRBJ1-4
CDR3aa: CASSEHQDRGQVANEKLFF
CDR3nt: TGCGCCAGCAGTGAGCACCAGGACAGGGGGCAGGTTGCTAATGAAAAACTGTTTTTT

d_gene: TRBD1
abundance: NA
v_gene: TRBV24-1
j_gene: TRBJ2-5
CDR3aa: CATSEPDRGPPPPQETQYF
CDR3nt: TGTGCCACCAGTGAACCAGACAGGGGGCCACCTCCGCCCCAAGAGACCCAGTACTTC

d_gene: TRBD1
abundance: once
v_gene: TRBV7-9
j_gene: TRBJ2-6
CDR3aa: CASSPGQAGSGANVLTF
CDR3nt: TGTGCCAGCAGCCCTGGACAGGCTGGATCTGGGGCCAACGTCCTGACTTTC

d_gene: NA
abundance: NA
v_gene: TRBV6-5
j_gene: TRBJ1-3
CDR3aa: CASSSPGRRQGNTIYF
CDR3nt: TGTGCCAGCAGTTCCCCGGGGAGGCGCCAGGGAAACACCATATATTTT

d_gene: TRBD2
abundance: NA
v_gene: TRBV12-5
j_gene: TRBJ2-5
CDR3aa: CASGFSGAETQYF
CDR3nt: TGTGCTAGTGGTTTCAGCGGGGCAGAGACCCAGTACTTC

d_gene: TRBD1
abundance: NA
v_gene: TRBV18
j_gene: TRBJ1-5
CDR3aa: CASSPDRVARPQHF
CDR3nt: TGTGCCAGCTCACCTGACAGGGTGGCGAGGCCCCAGCATTTT

d_gene: NA
abundance: few
v_gene: TRBV7-9
j_gene: TRBJ1-2
CDR3aa: CASSLFAGRSNYGYTF
CDR3nt: TGTGCCAGCAGCTTATTCGCAGGCCGCTCTAACTATGGCTACACCTTC

d_gene: NA
abundance: NA
v_gene: TRBV20-1
j_gene: TRBJ1-4
CDR3aa: CSASLQVRRKLFF
CDR3nt: TGCAGTGCTAGTCTACAGGTCCGGCGAAAACTGTTTTTT

d_gene: NA
abundance: NA
v_gene: TRBV11-3
j_gene: TRBJ2-1
CDR3aa: CASSHGGDHNEQFF
CDR3nt: TGTGCCAGCAGCCATGGCGGGGACCACAATGAGCAGTTCTTC

d_gene: NA
abundance: NA
v_gene: TRBV7-2
j_gene: TRBJ1-1
CDR3aa: CASSLRGLNTEAFF
CDR3nt: TGTGCCAGCAGCTTAAGGGGCCTAAACACTGAAGCTTTCTTT

d_gene: NA
abundance: NA
v_gene: TRBV7-9
j_gene: TRBJ1-6
CDR3aa: CASSMPTEHRSPLHF
CDR3nt: TGTGCCAGCAGCATGCCGACTGAGCACAGGTCACCCCTCCACTTT

d_gene: TRBD1
abundance: NA
v_gene: TRBV10-3
j_gene: TRBJ1-1
CDR3aa: CAVQGADTEAFF
CDR3nt: TGTGCCGTACAGGGGGCGGACACTGAAGCTTTCTTT

d_gene: NA
abundance: NA
v_gene: TRBV11-2
j_gene: TRBJ1-6
CDR3aa: CASSSQQGGVSPLHF
CDR3nt: TGTGCCAGCAGCTCTCAACAGGGAGGGGTATCACCCCTCCACTTT

d_gene: NA
abundance: NA
v_gene: TRBV6-6
j_gene: TRBJ1-5
CDR3aa: CASSYRTQQPQHF
CDR3nt: TGTGCCAGCAGTTACCGGACACAACAGCCCCAGCATTTT

d_gene: TRBD1
abundance: NA
v_gene: TRBV6-5
j_gene: TRBJ1-5
CDR3aa: CASRQGGSAQPQHF
CDR3nt: TGTGCCAGCAGACAGGGGGGGAGCGCTCAGCCCCAGCATTTT

d_gene: TRBD2
abundance: NA
v_gene: TRBV7-3
j_gene: TRBJ2-5
CDR3aa: CASSRSGGQETQYF
CDR3nt: TGTGCCAGCAGCCGTAGCGGGGGCCAAGAGACCCAGTACTTC

d_gene: TRBD1
abundance: NA
v_gene: TRBV5-4
j_gene: TRBJ2-5
CDR3aa: CASSPGQRRETQYF
CDR3nt: TGTGCCAGCAGCCCGGGACAGAGGAGGGAGACCCAGTACTTC

d_gene: NA
abundance: NA
v_gene: TRBV7-9
j_gene: TRBJ1-2
CDR3aa: CASSLGAGPSLYGYTF
CDR3nt: TGTGCCAGCAGCCTAGGGGCAGGGCCTAGTCTCTATGGCTACACCTTC

d_gene: NA
abundance: once
v_gene: TRBV30
j_gene: TRBJ1-1
CDR3aa: CAWRPLGGTTEAFF
CDR3nt: TGTGCCTGGAGACCCCTGGGGGGGACAACTGAAGCTTTCTTT

d_gene: TRBD2
abundance: NA
v_gene: TRBV5-4
j_gene: TRBJ2-7
CDR3aa: CASSPSTSGDYEQYF
CDR3nt: TGTGCCAGCAGCCCCTCGACTAGCGGGGATTACGAGCAGTACTTC

d_gene: NA
abundance: NA
v_gene: TRBV10-2
j_gene: TRBJ1-1
CDR3aa: CASSELESLNTEAFF
CDR3nt: TGCGCCAGCAGTGAGCTCGAGTCTCTGAACACTGAAGCTTTCTTT

d_gene: NA
abundance: NA
v_gene: TRBV4-1
j_gene: TRBJ1-1
CDR3aa: CASSPDRYTEAFF
CDR3nt: TGCGCCAGCAGCCCAGACAGATACACTGAAGCTTTCTTT

d_gene: TRBD1
abundance: NA
v_gene: TRBV11-2
j_gene: TRBJ1-6
CDR3aa: CASSGQGVDNSPLHF
CDR3nt: TGTGCCAGCAGCGGACAGGGGGTGGATAATTCACCCCTCCACTTT

d_gene: TRBD1
abundance: NA
v_gene: TRBV2
j_gene: TRBJ1-2
CDR3aa: CASRYPTGSYGYTF
CDR3nt: TGTGCCAGCAGATACCCGACAGGGTCCTATGGCTACACCTTC

d_gene: TRBD1
abundance: NA
v_gene: TRBV29-1
j_gene: TRBJ1-4
CDR3aa: CSVDRVANEKLFF
CDR3nt: TGCAGCGTAGACAGGGTTGCTAATGAAAAACTGTTTTTT

d_gene: TRBD1
abundance: NA
v_gene: TRBV10-3
j_gene: TRBJ2-5
CDR3aa: CAIGGQGNSETQYF
CDR3nt: TGTGCCATCGGGGGACAGGGAAATTCTGAGACCCAGTACTTC

d_gene: TRBD1
abundance: NA
v_gene: TRBV12-5
j_gene: TRBJ1-3
CDR3aa: CASGLKQGAGNTIYF
CDR3nt: TGTGCTAGTGGTTTGAAACAGGGGGCTGGAAACACCATATATTTT

d_gene: TRBD2
abundance: NA
v_gene: TRBV16
j_gene: TRBJ2-1
CDR3aa: CASSQSGNERLGEQFF
CDR3nt: TGTGCCAGCAGCCAAAGCGGGAACGAAAGGCTCGGTGAGCAGTTCTTC

d_gene: TRBD2
abundance: NA
v_gene: TRBV5-4
j_gene: TRBJ2-5
CDR3aa: CASSPGLAGGPEETQYF
CDR3nt: TGTGCCAGCAGCCCAGGATTAGCGGGGGGGCCGGAAGAGACCCAGTACTTC

d_gene: NA
abundance: NA
v_gene: TRBV7-7
j_gene: TRBJ2-5
CDR3aa: CASSSDRQETQYF
CDR3nt: TGTGCTAGCAGCTCTGACAGGCAAGAGACCCAGTACTTC

d_gene: NA
abundance: NA
v_gene: TRBV27
j_gene: TRBJ2-3
CDR3aa: CASGGDTDTQYF
CDR3nt: TGTGCCAGCGGAGGTGATACTGATACGCAGTATTTT

d_gene: TRBD1
abundance: NA
v_gene: TRBV2
j_gene: TRBJ2-7
CDR3aa: CASTYRGTGSYEQYF
CDR3nt: TGTGCCAGCACTTATCGCGGGACAGGCTCCTACGAGCAGTACTTC

d_gene: NA
abundance: NA
v_gene: TRBV30
j_gene: TRBJ1-2
CDR3aa: CAWSRQQGSFGYTF
CDR3nt: TGTGCCTGGAGTCGTCAGCAGGGGTCGTTTGGCTACACCTTC

d_gene: NA
abundance: NA
v_gene: TRBV5-5
j_gene: TRBJ2-5
CDR3aa: CASSWGISGETQYF
CDR3nt: TGTGCCAGCAGCTGGGGCATCTCGGGAGAGACCCAGTACTTC

d_gene: TRBD2
abundance: NA
v_gene: TRBV3-1/TRBV3-2
j_gene: TRBJ2-7
CDR3aa: CASSQESWRGVGAYEQYF
CDR3nt: TGTGCCAGCAGCCAAGAGTCATGGCGGGGGGTCGGGGCCTACGAGCAGTACTTC

d_gene: TRBD1
abundance: NA
v_gene: TRBV29-1
j_gene: TRBJ1-2
CDR3aa: CSVEGQGNYGYTF
CDR3nt: TGCAGCGTTGAAGGACAGGGGAACTATGGCTACACCTTC

d_gene: NA
abundance: NA
v_gene: TRBV25-1
j_gene: TRBJ2-3
CDR3aa: CASSEFGGRTDTQYF
CDR3nt: TGTGCCAGCAGTGAATTTGGCGGCCGCACAGATACGCAGTATTTT

d_gene: TRBD1
abundance: NA
v_gene: TRBV18
j_gene: TRBJ1-2
CDR3aa: CASSPPVWTGFTGYTF
CDR3nt: TGTGCCAGCTCACCACCGGTTTGGACAGGGTTTACTGGCTACACCTTC

d_gene: NA
abundance: NA
v_gene: TRBV12-3/TRBV12-4
j_gene: TRBJ2-3
CDR3aa: CASSPLDTQYF
CDR3nt: TGTGCCAGCAGCCCTCTAGATACGCAGTATTTT

d_gene: TRBD1
abundance: NA
v_gene: TRBV24-1
j_gene: TRBJ1-1
CDR3aa: CATSDSRTGNTEAFF
CDR3nt: TGTGCCACCAGTGATTCCCGGACAGGCAACACTGAAGCTTTCTTT

d_gene: TRBD1
abundance: NA
v_gene: TRBV6-2/TRBV6-3
j_gene: TRBJ1-5
CDR3aa: CASSPTGTGNQPQHF
CDR3nt: TGTGCCAGCAGTCCGACCGGGACAGGGAATCAGCCCCAGCATTTT

d_gene: TRBD1
abundance: NA
v_gene: TRBV7-6
j_gene: TRBJ1-1
CDR3aa: CASSLDWVGQVNTEAFF
CDR3nt: TGTGCCAGCAGCTTAGATTGGGTGGGACAGGTGAACACTGAAGCTTTCTTT

d_gene: NA
abundance: NA
v_gene: TRBV24-1
j_gene: TRBJ1-5
CDR3aa: CATQGESNQPQHF
CDR3nt: TGTGCCACCCAGGGCGAGAGCAATCAGCCCCAGCATTTT

d_gene: TRBD2
abundance: NA
v_gene: TRBV4-2
j_gene: TRBJ2-1
CDR3aa: CASSQTSGGAWEQFF
CDR3nt: TGTGCCAGCAGCCAAACTAGCGGGGGGGCTTGGGAGCAGTTCTTC

d_gene: NA
abundance: NA
v_gene: TRBV29-1
j_gene: TRBJ2-7
CDR3aa: CSVGQGDYEQYF
CDR3nt: TGCAGCGTCGGGCAGGGTGACTACGAGCAGTACTTC

d_gene: NA
abundance: NA
v_gene: TRBV21-1
j_gene: TRBJ1-2
CDR3aa: CASSNSAGLCGYTF
CDR3nt: TGTGCCAGCAGCAATTCCGCAGGACTCTGTGGCTACACCTTC

d_gene: NA
abundance: NA
v_gene: TRBV7-3
j_gene: TRBJ2-5
CDR3aa: CASSLQGRGETQYF
CDR3nt: TGTGCCAGCAGCTTACAGGGAAGGGGGGAGACCCAGTACTTC

d_gene: NA
abundance: NA
v_gene: TRBV3-1/TRBV3-2
j_gene: TRBJ2-5
CDR3aa: CASRHVGGGETQYF
CDR3nt: TGTGCCAGCAGGCACGTGGGGGGTGGTGAGACCCAGTACTTC

d_gene: TRBD1
abundance: NA
v_gene: TRBV6-5
j_gene: TRBJ1-2
CDR3aa: CASTTGTGGDGYTF
CDR3nt: TGTGCCAGCACCACGGGTACAGGGGGTGATGGCTACACCTTC